The sequence of this T cell receptor beta chain was determined in a study of shared clonotypes between healthy human individuals. The study, taken as a whole, reports: With few donors, the genetic and exposure-history diversity represented was limited.

V lost 3 bases to trimming and J lost 5 bases, with 22 bases between them. Germline CDR1 reads KGHSH; CDR2 reads LQKENI. This CDR3 is built from 17 residues. Concerning this clone itself: Its matching antigen is unknown.

Using immunoSEQ multiplex PCR, the repertoire was profiled, and TCRdb retains in-frame clones only, with some absent. Of about 2.3 million clones in the sample, 90% to 95% were seen once. Sequencing was done on a sample of naive CD4+ T cells from PBMCs. The subset denotes: CD45RA+ positively selected. This clonotype originated in a man aged 18 to 35 in good health. Some clones in this sample may be carry-over from other donors' samples. This chain joins TRBV18 and TRBJ1-2; D perhaps matches TRBD1 (6 bases). The CDR3 DNA is TGTGCCAGCTCACCCTCCGGGACAAATTTTGGGGCGTATGGCTACACCTTC. Its protein product is CASSPSGTNFGAYGYTF.